The following is a TCR beta chain sequence with its context. This clone was detected only once. It has no known antigen specificity. The input lacks base qualities; no much larger clone sits a single base away. Genomic DNA was extracted from sorted cells with the Quick-DNA Microprep Kit. TCRbeta DNA was amplified with the immunoSEQ hsTCRbeta kit following the manufacturer's protocol. An Illumina MiSeq instrument was used to sequence the TCRbeta libraries. For the original study's pipeline: Following removal of out-of-frame sequences, a few million distinct TCRbeta sequences were retained, with an average of about 70,000 per individual. Each individual was scored according to the count of about 150 previously reported CMV-associated TCRbeta sequences and the total productive distinct TCRbeta count. A beta-binomial model was reimplemented in Python, and random forests from scikit-learn, run with default parameters, were trained on data from the US cohort. On the Belgian cohort, classifier performance was reported as the median AUC, along with percentile confidence intervals, across 10,000 bootstrap iterations. Entries here come from immuneACCESS through TCRdb and include only in-frame sequences with V and J called. Some clones fail to appear in such tables; in the studies checked, an unresolved V gene covers under half of the shortfall, and the cause of the remainder is unknown. Clonal size and the V and J genes are those of that table, whereas D and trimming came from the DNA. This sample gives over 60,000 clones in total; roughly 80% of them show up just once. Around 0.81% of the sample lies in the top ten.

Single viable CD3+CD4+CD8-CD45RO+ cells were sorted as memory CD4+ T cells on a FACSAria II. CMV serostatus was assessed using a Roche Elecsys assay, by which serum IgG against CMV pp150, pp28, p38 and p52 was detected. After the samples were thawed, total CD4+ T cells were enriched through positive selection using CD4 magnetic microbeads. The samples came from a different study that was designed specifically to examine the CD4+ T cell memory repertoire. Peripheral blood mononuclear cells were isolated and cryopreserved according to standard operating procedures, and serum was stored at -80 degrees C. Staining used CD3-PerCP (BW264/56), CD4-APC (RPA-T4), CD45RO-PE (UCHT1) and CD8-Pacific Orange (3B5) antibodies, with Sytox blue excluding non-viable cells. This specimen belongs to a study of memory CD4+ T cells and cytomegalovirus serostatus (dated by TCRdb to about 2019). Some background on the complete study: A total of some 35 healthy Belgian adults, of whom 9 were CMV seropositive and 24 were CMV seronegative, were included in the cohort. CD4+ memory TCRbeta repertoires of a Belgian cohort with known cytomegalovirus serostatus were sequenced in order to replicate a published TCR-based CMV serostatus classifier.

Study-wide findings and limitations: The results were interpreted as suggesting that the CMV-associated TCR signature is mostly present in the CD4+ memory repertoire. On the Belgian cohort, the classifier built on the original framework reached a median bootstrapped AUC of approximately 0.95, with a 95% CI of 0.76-1.00. Only CD4+CD45RO+ memory cells were sequenced, in contrast to the original study, in which naive and memory CD4+ and CD8+ populations were covered. Of roughly 170 previously reported CMV-associated TCRbeta sequences, some 73 appeared in the CD4+ memory repertoires, each in one to five individuals. CMV serostatus prediction reached a median bootstrapped AUC of roughly 0.95 with the original framework and about 0.93 with a US-trained random forest.

V is clipped by 6 bases and J by 0 bases, and the sequence between their germline boundaries is 2 bases long. CDR1 and CDR2 are read off the germline V gene as SGHTA and FQGNSA. The CDR3 has 11 amino acids, counting the end cysteine and phenylalanine. The kept DNA is CDR3 alone, 33 bases in frame from the first base. The sequenced sample was memory CD4+ T cells from blood. This clonotype was sampled from an adult in good health and CMV-seronegative. Recombination linked TRBV7-2 to TRBJ1-1; the D gene lacks a confident call. For the CDR3, the sequence is CASRLNTEAFF. The bases read TGTGCCAGCAGGTTGAACACTGAAGCTTTCTTT.